This T cell receptor beta chain was recorded in a study of Ad26.COV2.S vaccination and SARS-CoV-2 variants (dated by TCRdb to the early 2020s). About the investigation overall: Vaccine-arm donors came from COV1001, a multicentre, randomized, double-blind, placebo-controlled phase I-IIa trial of Ad26.COV2.S in healthy adults. Blinding of investigators to trial group allocation was maintained during experiments and outcome assessment. TCRbeta repertoire sequencing served as the tool for gauging how specific and how broad the SARS-CoV-2-reactive T cell receptors were following Ad26.COV2.S vaccination. Ad26.COV2.S was administered intramuscularly at a dose of 5x10^10 or 1x10^11 viral particles, either as one shot or as two shots given 56 days apart. Trial participants were randomized into five groups of five, in which low-dose or high-dose Ad26.COV2.S was given once or twice, or placebo was given on both occasions. A total of roughly 30 samples were included in the TCR-sequenced set, comprising around 19 Ad26.COV2.S vaccine recipients, 5 placebo recipients and 8 SARS-CoV-2 convalescent individuals.

About this clone: The antigen this receptor binds is unknown. No qualities accompany the bases; no much larger clone lies one base away.

Reading the label with the study, this specimen's treatment or condition is: some 20 received Ad26.COV2.S at low or high dose, single or two shots; 5 received placebo; per-sample allocation not given. For vaccine and placebo recipients, the sequenced repertoires came from samples collected on day 63 after the first injection. Between 29 July and 7 August 2020, Cohort 1b enrolled about 27 adults aged 18-55 years at one site in Boston, USA. Ad26.COV2.S was a replication-incompetent adenovirus type 26 vector that expressed a prefusion-stabilized SARS-CoV-2 spike protein derived from the original Wuhan strain. TCRbeta CDR3 regions were sequenced with the immunoSEQ Assay. After extraction, genomic DNA underwent amplification by bias-controlled multiplex PCR, followed by high-throughput sequencing. The paper's data handling went like this. Collapsing and filtering of sequences were performed to quantify the absolute abundance of each unique TCRbeta CDR3 region. T cell fraction was estimated by normalizing TCRbeta template counts to usable DNA, with usable DNA measured through amplification of reference genes found in all nucleated cells. Repertoire TCRs were annotated as SARS-CoV-2-specific when V gene, CDR3 amino acid sequence and J gene were exactly matched to a known reactive TCR set. MIRA supplied the reference SARS-CoV-2 TCR set, which was filtered for enrichment in COVID-19-positive ImmuneCODE repertoires so that public or cross-reactive TCRs were removed. Based on the MIRA antigens, annotated TCRs were further analysed at the level of specific ORF or position within ORF. Depth was the summed frequency of annotated unique rearrangements, while breadth was defined as annotated unique rearrangements over total unique productive rearrangements. Group comparisons of TCR breadth used two-sided Wilcoxon rank-sum tests. TCRdb's version of the immuneACCESS table is confined to in-frame rearrangements and falls short of the full clone set. An unresolved V gene accounts for under half of the shortfall where checked; the remainder is of unknown origin. V and J calls and clone size are as listed in that table; D and trimming were resolved from the DNA. In this sample the table shows around 300,000 clones, around 89% of which occur a single time. In total, the top ten clones hold 5% of the sample.

The CDR3 numbers 14 residues from cysteine through phenylalanine. The read is trimmed to its CDR3 DNA, 42 bases read in frame from base 1. Trimming at the junction amounts to 0 bases on V and 4 bases on J, and the germline ends lie 11 bases apart. CDR1 and CDR2 were assigned from the germline V gene as SGHRS and YFSETQ. General conclusions and limits of the study: The study lacked the statistical power to compare responses across vaccine doses or regimens. Compared with placebo recipients, Ad26.COV2.S recipients showed higher spike-specific TCR breadth (P = 0.0014). Substantial breadth of spike-specific CD8+ and CD4+ T cell responses was reported after vaccination. Comparable non-spike TCR breadth was observed between vaccine and placebo recipients, consistent with only spike being contained in the vaccine. The authors noted that the TCR breadth and depth analyses may have underestimated total T cell responses.

Sequenced here: peripheral blood, sampled in a trial of Ad26.COV2.S vaccine versus placebo. This clonotype was sampled from a person between 18 and 65 years old who received the Ad26.COV2.S COVID-19 vaccine or a placebo. The chain is encoded by TRBV5-1 joined to TRBJ2-7; TRBD2 is perhaps the D gene, given 5 matching bases. The DNA reads TGCGCCAGCAGCTTGGACTCCCGGGGTTACGAGCAGTACTTC. It is translated as CASSLDSRGYEQYF. The full variable domain, with segments outside the CDR3 supplied by the reference TRBV5-1 and TRBJ2-7 proteins, appears as KAGVTQTPRYLIKTRGQQVTLSCSPISGHRSVSWYQQTPGQGLQFLFEYFSETQRNKGNFPGRFSGRQFSNSRSEMNVSTLELGDSALYLCASSLDSRGYEQYFGPGTRLTVT.